Sequencing of this T cell receptor beta chain was carried out in a study of blood T cell repertoires in COVID-19. Study overall: Sites across the United States, Italy and Spain contributed samples from acute and convalescent COVID-19. T cells, B-cell-depleted T cells, or PBMCs supplied cDNA or gDNA.

Original methodology: Reference gene primer amplification gave estimated nucleated cell counts. Sequencing was performed with immunoSEQ multiplex PCR; in TCRdb, only in-frame clones are kept and a portion is missing. V and J calls and clone size are copied from that table; D and trimming were computed from the DNA. The sample lists around 250,000 clones, approximately 82% occurring once. The CDR3 is made up of 14 amino acids. The germline V gene has CDR1 LGHDT and CDR2 YNNKEL (reference sequence). After removal of 1 base from V and 6 bases from J, the junction contained 4 bases not matched to a gene.

Sequencing was done on a sample of peripheral blood. The receptor's source is a man older than 75 with acute or convalescent COVID-19. The rearrangement joins TRBV3-1 (or the pseudogene TRBV3-2) to TRBJ2-5; TRBD1 aligns across 8 bases. CDR3 sequence reads: CASSQVGRGQTQYF. In DNA, the CDR3 is TGTGCCAGCAGCCAAGTGGGCAGGGGGCAGACCCAGTACTTC.